The 21 T cell receptor beta chains below come from one sample, sequenced in a study of response to subunit inactivated influenza vaccine. A single record per CDR3 protein comes from TCRdb applying MiXCR to the RT-PCR reads. The sample consists of approximately 700,000 distinct CDR3 sequences, about 15% of them appearing once. The source material was PBMCs from blood, sampled approximately 15 days before vaccination. The receptors come from a man between 50 and 59 years old who received an inactivated influenza vaccine.

This clonotype was counted at least ten times. V usage is TRBV5-1 and J usage is TRBJ2-6, with a weak D call TRBD1 (6 bases). CDR3 length equals 15 residues. V was cut by 2 bases and J by 4 bases, with 10 bases left in between. Germline V lookup: CDR1 SGHRS, CDR2 YFSETQ. The CDR3 sequence: CASSLQGIGANVLTF. The CDR3 DNA reads TGCGCCAGCAGCTTACAGGGAATCGGGGCCAACGTCCTGACTTTC. The whole variable domain, filled in from reference TRBV5-1 and TRBJ2-6, reads KAGVTQTPRYLIKTRGQQVTLSCSPISGHRSVSWYQQTPGQGLQFLFEYFSETQRNKGNFPGRFSGRQFSNSRSEMNVSTLELGDSALYLCASSLQGIGANVLTFGAGSRLTVL.

This clonotype appeared many times. The chain couples TRBV6-5 to TRBJ1-1; tentatively, D is TRBD1 (5 bases). The length of the CDR3 is 13 residues. The V end was cut by 3 bases, the J end by 1 base, with 6 bases between. Germline V gene data show CDR1 as MNHEY and CDR2 as SVGAGI. In nucleotides, the CDR3 is TGTGCCAGCAGTTATACAGGGAACACTGAAGCTTTCTTT. Translation gives CASSYTGNTEAFF.

This clonotype was counted ten times or more. The rearrangement joins TRBV12-3 or TRBV12-4 to TRBJ1-4, with D unresolved. This CDR3 comprises 12 residues. Between the trimmed V and J ends, which lost 1 base and 17 bases, there was a span of 14 bases. The CDR3 bases are TGTGCCAGCAGTTTAGGGGATGGGAAGCTTTTTTTT. Its protein product is CASSLGDGKLFF.

The chain uses TRBV7-8 and TRBJ2-3; D uncertain. From germline, CDR1 is SGHVS and CDR2 FQNEAQ. This CDR3 has 15 residues. Trimming took 5 bases from V and 2 from J, leaving 14 bases between them. CDR3 amino acids: CASSRRTGPTDTQYF. Written as DNA, the CDR3 is TGTGCCAGCAGCCGGCGGACGGGCCCCACAGATACGCAGTATTTT.

This clonotype was counted between two and nine times. The chain recombines TRBV10-3 with TRBJ1-5; tentative D call: TRBD1 (6 bases). The CDR3 spans 14 residues. V was shortened by 8 bases and J by 3 bases, with 14 bases between the two germline ends. From germline, CDR1 is ENHRY and CDR2 SYGVKD. The CDR3 DNA sequence: TGTGCCATCGCCCACGACAGGCTCAATCAGCCCCAGCATTTT. It translates to CAIAHDRLNQPQHF.

The V call is TRBV7-2, the J call TRBJ2-7; D ambiguous. The length of the CDR3 is 14 residues. Per the germline V gene, CDR1 is SGHTA and CDR2 is FQGNSA. V lost 1 base and J lost 2, with 9 bases in between. In DNA, the CDR3 is TGTGCCAGCAGCTTAGAACGGGCGACCTACGAGCAGTACTTC. It is translated as CASSLERATYEQYF.

V is TRBV21-1 and J is TRBJ2-7; the table's D call of TRBD1 was not tested on the DNA. TRBV21-1 is marked as a pseudogene. The CDR3 spans 17 residues. This CDR3 reads CASTLQGLGRFRYEQYF. CDR3 coding DNA: TGTGCCAGCACCCTACAGGGGCTAGGGCGATTCCGCTACGAGCAGTACTTC.

The chain recombines TRBV2 with TRBJ2-1, with 12 nucleotides matching TRBD2. V was pared by 2 bases and J by 7 bases, with 3 bases of the junction left unmatched. The CDR3 contains 15 residues. CDR1 SNHLY and CDR2 FYNNEI come from the germline V gene. CDR3: CASSERTSGVNEQFF. In nucleotides, the CDR3 is TGTGCCAGCAGTGAACGGACTAGCGGGGTTAATGAGCAGTTCTTC.

This clonotype showed up many times. V and J are TRBV6-1 and TRBJ2-4, with 8 bases that match TRBD1. The CDR3 covers 17 residues. Germline CDR1 and CDR2: MNHNS and SASEGT. The ends lost 6 bases at V and 5 bases at J; junction bases unmatched: 15. CDR3: CASSSPGAGGGQNIQYF. For the CDR3, the DNA is TGTGCCAGCAGCTCTCCCGGGGCAGGGGGCGGCCAAAACATTCAGTACTTC.

This chain joins TRBV5-1 and TRBJ2-7; 12 bases are shared with TRBD2. The CDR3 length is 19 residues. Germline V gene lookup returns CDR1 SGHRS and CDR2 YFSETQ. V lost 0 bases to trimming and J lost 1 base; unmatched junction nucleotides: 11. As DNA, the CDR3 is TGCGCCAGCAGCTTGGATCCGGGACTAGCGGGCTTAAATTCCTACGAGCAGTACTTC. This sequence encodes CASSLDPGLAGLNSYEQYF. The entire variable domain, with the rest obtained from reference TRBV5-1 and TRBJ2-7, is as follows: KAGVTQTPRYLIKTRGQQVTLSCSPISGHRSVSWYQQTPGQGLQFLFEYFSETQRNKGNFPGRFSGRQFSNSRSEMNVSTLELGDSALYLCASSLDPGLAGLNSYEQYFGPGTRLTVT.

This clonotype was seen a handful of times. The chain employs TRBV29-1 and TRBJ2-7; possibly TRBD1 for D (6 bases). V was trimmed by 0 bases and J by 4 bases, leaving 7 bases between them. The CDR3 spans 12 residues. CDR1 and CDR2 from the germline V gene are SQVTM and ANQGSEA. This CDR3 is CSVEDTGYEQYF. Written as DNA, the CDR3 is TGCAGCGTTGAAGATACAGGGTACGAGCAGTACTTC.

This clonotype was counted a few times. The rearrangement uses TRBV5-1 and TRBJ1-6, with TRBD1 as a possible D gene (6 bases). Germline V lookup: CDR1 SGHRS, CDR2 YFSETQ. V was trimmed by 4 bases and J by 6 bases, leaving 11 bases between them. The CDR3 is 14 residues long. The DNA for the CDR3 is TGCGCCAGCAGCGCTGACAGGAGTAATTCACCCCTCCACTTT. This sequence encodes CASSADRSNSPLHF.

The rearrangement joins TRBV20-1 to TRBJ2-1; TRBD2 agrees at 7 bases. Trimming at V came to 6 bases and at J to 8 bases, leaving 10 bases not matched to a gene. CDR3 length equals 13 residues. Germline assignment: CDR1 DFQATT and CDR2 SNEGSKA (reference sequence). CDR3: CSAKGGRGDEQFF. The DNA for the CDR3 is TGCAGTGCCAAAGGCGGGAGAGGGGATGAGCAGTTCTTC.

This clonotype was found a few times. The CDR3 carries no conserved terminal phenylalanine or tryptophan, so it likely arises from a read error. The DNA is omitted, as the CDR3 cannot be located on it reliably, and the CDR3 follows TCRdb's listing. The rearrangement uses TRBV21-1 and TRBJ2-1; the table's D call TRBD1 went unverified against the DNA. TRBV21-1 is a pseudogene segment. The CDR3 is 10 amino acids long, termini counted. This CDR3 is CASSTGDPRD.

This rearrangement joins TRBV20-1 to TRBJ1-5; D unclear. V was cut by 3 bases and J by 2 bases, with 8 bases left in between. This CDR3 has 13 residues. The germline V gene has CDR1 DFQATT and CDR2 SNEGSKA (reference sequence). The chain's CDR3 is CSASLPGNQPQHF. DNA of the CDR3: TGCAGTGCTAGTCTTCCAGGCAATCAGCCCCAGCATTTT.

The chain joins TRBV20-1 to TRBJ1-5, with 7 nucleotides matching TRBD1. The CDR3 has 15 residues. Trimming removed 3 bases from V and 3 bases from J; junction bases left unmatched: 8. Germline-derived CDR1 and CDR2 are DFQATT and SNEGSKA (reference sequence). In DNA form, the CDR3 reads TGCAGTGCTAGGGGTGGGCAGGGGGACAATCAGCCCCAGCATTTT. The encoded protein is CSARGGQGDNQPQHF.

This rearrangement joins TRBV12-3 or TRBV12-4 to TRBJ1-4; tentatively, D is TRBD1 (5 bases). The CDR3 loop spans 15 amino acids. V lost 8 bases, J lost 4 bases, and 17 bases lay in between. The CDR3 nucleotides are TGTGCCAGCGCGAGAAGGACACGACTTAATGAAAAACTGTTTTTT. Translating gives CASARRTRLNEKLFF.

This clonotype was counted a few times. The J gene is TRBJ2-1, the V gene TRBV10-3; 8 nucleotides match TRBD2. J gave up 2 bases and V 2 bases, and 8 bases lay outside the gene matches. The CDR3 contains 17 residues. The germline gives CDR1 ENHRY, CDR2 SYGVKD. The DNA for the CDR3 is TGTGCCATCAGTGAGGTCTTCGGGGGGGATACCTACAATGAGCAGTTCTTC. This codes for CAISEVFGGDTYNEQFF.

This clonotype was detected a few times. This chain connects TRBV4-2 to TRBJ2-2; D could derive from TRBD1 or TRBD2 (6 bases each). The V gene lost 4 bases and the J gene lost 7 bases, with 16 bases spanning the gap. CDR3 length: 15 residues. Per the germline V gene, CDR1 is LGHNA and CDR2 is YNFKEQ. CDR3 bases: TGTGCCAGCAGCCCTCGCCGGGGGCTGGGCGGGGAGCTGTTTTTT. The encoded protein is CASSPRRGLGGELFF.

V and J are TRBV6-1 and TRBJ2-7, with D maybe TRBD2 (7 bases). The ends were cut back, 7 bases at V and 4 bases at J, with 17 bases in the middle. This CDR3 is built from 14 residues. CDR1 MNHNS and CDR2 SASEGT come from the germline V gene. CDR3 region: CASTEGGGEYEQYF. The CDR3 coding sequence is TGTGCCAGCACCGAGGGAGGGGGTGAATACGAGCAGTACTTC.

The rearrangement links TRBV24-1 to TRBJ2-1, with 7 positions matching TRBD2. J was trimmed by 12 bases and V by 1 base; bases with no gene match: 5. From germline, CDR1 is KGHDR and CDR2 SFDVKD. The CDR3 has 13 residues. This CDR3 is CATSDFTSGVQFF. The CDR3 coding sequence is TGTGCCACCAGTGATTTTACCAGCGGGGTGCAGTTCTTC.